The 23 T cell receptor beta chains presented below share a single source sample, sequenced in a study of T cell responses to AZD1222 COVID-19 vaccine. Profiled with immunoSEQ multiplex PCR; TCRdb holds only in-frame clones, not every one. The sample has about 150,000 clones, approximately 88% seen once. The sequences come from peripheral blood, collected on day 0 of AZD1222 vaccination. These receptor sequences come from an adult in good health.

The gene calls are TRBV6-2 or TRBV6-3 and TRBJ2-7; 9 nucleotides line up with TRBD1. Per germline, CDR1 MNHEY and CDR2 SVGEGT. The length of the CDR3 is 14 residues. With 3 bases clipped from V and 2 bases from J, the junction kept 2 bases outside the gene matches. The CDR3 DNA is TGTGCCAGCAGTTATCGGACAGGGGCCTACGAGCAGTACTTC. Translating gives CASSYRTGAYEQYF.

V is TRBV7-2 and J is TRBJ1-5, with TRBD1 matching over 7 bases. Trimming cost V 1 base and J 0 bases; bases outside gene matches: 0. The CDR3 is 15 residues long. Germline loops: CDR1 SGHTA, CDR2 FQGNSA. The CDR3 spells CASSLGDSSNQPQHF. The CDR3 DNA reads TGTGCCAGCAGCTTAGGGGACAGTAGCAATCAGCCCCAGCATTTT.

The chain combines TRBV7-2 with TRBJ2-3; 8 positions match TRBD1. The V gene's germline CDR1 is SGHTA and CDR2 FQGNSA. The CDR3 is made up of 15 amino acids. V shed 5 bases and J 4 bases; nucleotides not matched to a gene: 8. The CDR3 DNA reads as TGTGCCAGCAGCAAGGACAGGGTGGGGGCAGATACGCAGTATTTT. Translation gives CASSKDRVGADTQYF.

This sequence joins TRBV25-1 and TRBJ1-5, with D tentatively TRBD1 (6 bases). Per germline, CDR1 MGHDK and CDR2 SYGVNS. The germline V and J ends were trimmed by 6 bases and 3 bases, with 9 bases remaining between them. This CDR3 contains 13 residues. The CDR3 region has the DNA TGTGCCAGCAGCGGACAGTTCAATCAGCCCCAGCATTTT. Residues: CASSGQFNQPQHF.

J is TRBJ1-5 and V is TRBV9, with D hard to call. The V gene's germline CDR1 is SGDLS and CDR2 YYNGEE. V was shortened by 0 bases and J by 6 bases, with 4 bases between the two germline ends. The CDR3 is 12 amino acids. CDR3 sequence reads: CASSVDGQPQHF. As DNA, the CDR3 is TGTGCCAGCAGCGTAGATGGTCAGCCCCAGCATTTT.

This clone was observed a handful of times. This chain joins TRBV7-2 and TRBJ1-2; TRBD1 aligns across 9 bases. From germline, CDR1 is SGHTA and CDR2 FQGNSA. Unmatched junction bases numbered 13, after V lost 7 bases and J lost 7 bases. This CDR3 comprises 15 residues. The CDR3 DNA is TGTGCCAGCACCCAACCCGGGACAGGGTTATTTGGCTACACCTTC. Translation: CASTQPGTGLFGYTF.

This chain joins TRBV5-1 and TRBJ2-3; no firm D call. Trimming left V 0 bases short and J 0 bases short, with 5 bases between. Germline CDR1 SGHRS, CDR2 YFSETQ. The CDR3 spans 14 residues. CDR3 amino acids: CASSLDLSTDTQYF. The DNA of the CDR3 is TGCGCCAGCAGCTTGGATCTAAGCACAGATACGCAGTATTTT. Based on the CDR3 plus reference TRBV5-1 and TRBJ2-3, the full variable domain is KAGVTQTPRYLIKTRGQQVTLSCSPISGHRSVSWYQQTPGQGLQFLFEYFSETQRNKGNFPGRFSGRQFSNSRSEMNVSTLELGDSALYLCASSLDLSTDTQYFGPGTRLTVL.

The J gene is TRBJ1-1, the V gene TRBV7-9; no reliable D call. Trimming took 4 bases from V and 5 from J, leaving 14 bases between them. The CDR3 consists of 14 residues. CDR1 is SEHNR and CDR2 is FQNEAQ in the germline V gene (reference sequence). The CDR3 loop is CASSSLGFWTEAFF. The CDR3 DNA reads TGTGCCAGCAGCTCCCTGGGGTTTTGGACTGAAGCTTTCTTT.

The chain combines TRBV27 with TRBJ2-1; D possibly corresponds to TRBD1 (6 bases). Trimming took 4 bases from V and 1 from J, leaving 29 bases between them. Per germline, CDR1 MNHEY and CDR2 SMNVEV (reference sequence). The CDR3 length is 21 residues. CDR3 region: CASSSGLLRAAPGHSYNEQFF. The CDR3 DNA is TGTGCCAGCAGTTCCGGACTCCTCCGGGCCGCGCCGGGACATTCCTACAATGAGCAGTTCTTC.

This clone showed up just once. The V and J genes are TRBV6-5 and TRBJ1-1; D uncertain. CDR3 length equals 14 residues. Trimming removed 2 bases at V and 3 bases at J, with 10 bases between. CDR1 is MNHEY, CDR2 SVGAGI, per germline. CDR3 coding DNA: TGTGCCAGCAGTTACGATATTGGGCACACTGAAGCTTTCTTT. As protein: CASSYDIGHTEAFF.

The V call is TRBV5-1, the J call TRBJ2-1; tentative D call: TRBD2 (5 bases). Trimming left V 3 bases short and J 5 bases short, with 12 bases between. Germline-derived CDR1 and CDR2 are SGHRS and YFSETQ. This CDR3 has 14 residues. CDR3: CASSSASGNNEQFF. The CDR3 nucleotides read TGCGCCAGCAGCTCGGCCTCGGGAAACAATGAGCAGTTCTTC.

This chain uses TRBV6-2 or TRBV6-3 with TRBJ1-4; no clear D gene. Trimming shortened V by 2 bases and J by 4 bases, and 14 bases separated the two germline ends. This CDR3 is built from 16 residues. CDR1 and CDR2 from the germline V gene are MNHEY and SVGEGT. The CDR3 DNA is TGTGCCAGCAGTTACCTTCGAGGCCGACTTAATGAAAAACTGTTTTTT. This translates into CASSYLRGRLNEKLFF.

CDR3 DNA: TGTGCCACCAGCAGAGTGGAGGGGGTAGGGTATGGCTACACCTTC. Translation gives CATSRVEGVGYGYTF. The genes are TRBV15 and TRBJ1-2; possibly TRBD1 for D (6 bases). Trimming pared 1 base from V and 5 bases from J, leaving 14 bases between. The length of the CDR3 is 15 residues. The germline V gene has CDR1 LNHNV and CDR2 YYDKDF (reference sequence).

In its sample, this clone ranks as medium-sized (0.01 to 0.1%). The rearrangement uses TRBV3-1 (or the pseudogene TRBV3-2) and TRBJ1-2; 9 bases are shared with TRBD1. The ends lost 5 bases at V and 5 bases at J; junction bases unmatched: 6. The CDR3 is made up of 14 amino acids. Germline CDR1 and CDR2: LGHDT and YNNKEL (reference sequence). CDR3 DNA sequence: TGTGCCAGCAGCGCACAGGGGGCTGGTTATGGCTACACCTTC. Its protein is CASSAQGAGYGYTF.

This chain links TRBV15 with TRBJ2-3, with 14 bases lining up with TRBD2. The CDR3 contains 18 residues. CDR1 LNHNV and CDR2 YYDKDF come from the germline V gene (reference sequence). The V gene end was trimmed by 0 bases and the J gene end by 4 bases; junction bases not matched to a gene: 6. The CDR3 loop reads CATSRETSGGAGADTQYF. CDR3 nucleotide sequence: TGTGCCACCAGCAGAGAGACTAGCGGGGGGGCTGGAGCAGATACGCAGTATTTT. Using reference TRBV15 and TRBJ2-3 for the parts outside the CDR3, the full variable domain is DAMVIQNPRYQVTQFGKPVTLSCSQTLNHNVMYWYQQKSSQAPKLLFHYYDKDFNNEADTPDNFQSRRPNTSFCFLDIRSPGLGDTAMYLCATSRETSGGAGADTQYFGPGTRLTVL.

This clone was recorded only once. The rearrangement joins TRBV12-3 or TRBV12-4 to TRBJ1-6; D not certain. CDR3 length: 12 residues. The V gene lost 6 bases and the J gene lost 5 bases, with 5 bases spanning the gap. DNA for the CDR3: TGTGCCAGCAGCGGGGATAATTCACCCCTCCACTTT. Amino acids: CASSGDNSPLHF.

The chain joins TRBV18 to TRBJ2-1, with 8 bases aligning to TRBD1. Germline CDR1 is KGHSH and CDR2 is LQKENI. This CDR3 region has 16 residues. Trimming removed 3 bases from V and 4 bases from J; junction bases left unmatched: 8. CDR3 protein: CASSPGTGQVYNEQFF. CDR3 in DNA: TGTGCCAGCTCACCGGGAACGGGACAGGTTTACAATGAGCAGTTCTTC.

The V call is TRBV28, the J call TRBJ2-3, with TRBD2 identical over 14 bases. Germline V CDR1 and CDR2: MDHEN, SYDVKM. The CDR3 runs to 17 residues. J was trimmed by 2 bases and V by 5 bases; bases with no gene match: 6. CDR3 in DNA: TGTGCCAGCAGTCTCAGGGGACTAGCGGGGGCCACAGATACGCAGTATTTT. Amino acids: CASSLRGLAGATDTQYF.

The CDR3 DNA is TGTGCCAGCAGCTTAGAAGGGAGGACAGGTATGGGCAATCAGCCCCAGCATTTT. Translation: CASSLEGRTGMGNQPQHF. The genes are TRBV7-9 and TRBJ1-5; TRBD1 agrees at 7 bases. The CDR3 totals 18 residues. Germline V CDR1 and CDR2: SEHNR, FQNEAQ (reference sequence). Unmatched junction bases numbered 11, after V lost 1 base and J lost 2 bases.

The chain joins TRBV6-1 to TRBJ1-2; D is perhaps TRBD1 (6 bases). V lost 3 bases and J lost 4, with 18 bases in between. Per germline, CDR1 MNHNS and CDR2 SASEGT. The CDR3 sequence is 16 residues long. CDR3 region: CASSDVVRGRGYGYTF. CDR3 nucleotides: TGTGCCAGCAGTGACGTGGTCAGGGGAAGAGGCTATGGCTACACCTTC.

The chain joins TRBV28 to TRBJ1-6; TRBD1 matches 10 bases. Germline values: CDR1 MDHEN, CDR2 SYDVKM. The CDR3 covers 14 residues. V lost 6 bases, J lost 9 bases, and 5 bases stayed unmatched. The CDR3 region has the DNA TGTGCCAGCAGCCCCGGGACAGGGGCTTCACCCCTCCACTTT. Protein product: CASSPGTGASPLHF.

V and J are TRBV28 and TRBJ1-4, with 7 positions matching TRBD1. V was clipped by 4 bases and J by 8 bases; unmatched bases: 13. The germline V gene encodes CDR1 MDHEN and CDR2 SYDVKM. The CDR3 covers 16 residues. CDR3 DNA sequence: TGTGCCAGCAGTTCTAACAGGGGCGCCTTGGAGGAAAAACTGTTTTTT. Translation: CASSSNRGALEEKLFF.

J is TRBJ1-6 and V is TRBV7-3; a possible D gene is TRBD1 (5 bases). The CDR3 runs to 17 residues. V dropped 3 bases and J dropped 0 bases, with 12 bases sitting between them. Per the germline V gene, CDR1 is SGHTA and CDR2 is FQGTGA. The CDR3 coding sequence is TGTGCCAGCAGCTTCCAGAGACAGTCCTCCTATAATTCACCCCTCCACTTT. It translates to CASSFQRQSSYNSPLHF.